The 2 T cell receptor beta chains below all came from one sample that was sequenced in a study of T cell changes during pregnancy in multiple sclerosis. Measured with immunoSEQ multiplex PCR; TCRdb has only the in-frame clones, and not every one. This table has roughly 100,000 clones, 92% appearing once. The input for sequencing was peripheral blood, taken after pregnancy. These receptors all stem from a female donor with multiple sclerosis, enrolled in a pregnancy study.

This chain uses TRBV4-1 with TRBJ1-5; the match to TRBD1 covers 8 bases. Germline-derived CDR1 and CDR2 are MGHRA and YSYEKL. This CDR3 contains 18 residues. V shed 1 base, J shed 0 bases, and the junction held 8 bases outside the gene matches. CDR3 bases: TGCGCCAGCAGCCAAGCCCAGGACAGGGCCGATAGCAATCAGCCCCAGCATTTT. Translating it yields CASSQAQDRADSNQPQHF.

This chain joins TRBV19 and TRBJ1-2; D gene ambiguous. The length of the CDR3 is 13 residues. Germline CDR1 is LNHDA and CDR2 is SQIVND (reference sequence). Trimming took 9 bases from V and 5 from J, leaving 16 bases between them. The CDR3, as DNA: TGTGCCAGGCCGACACATACAACTTATGGCTACACCTTC. Residues: CARPTHTTYGYTF. Looking up the rest from reference TRBV19 and TRBJ1-2 gives the full variable domain: DGGITQSPKYLFRKEGQNVTLSCEQNLNHDAMYWYRQDPGQGLRLIYYSQIVNDFQKGDIAEGYSVSREKKESFPLTVTSAQKNPTAFYLCARPTHTTYGYTFGSGTRLTVV.